This TCR beta chain appears in the sequencing data of a study of blood T cells in healthy people across ages. Study overall: For every two T cells, template switching captured about one barcoded beta molecule. Findings and caveats of the study: While age rose, TCR beta diversity per million T cells dropped in a roughly linear way. With donor CMV status unknown, expanded clonotype changes were possibly confounded.

CDR1 and CDR2 (germline): KGHDR, SFDVKD. The V and J ends lost 4 bases and 5 bases respectively, with 16 bases between them. This CDR3 contains 15 residues. PBMCs, at least 6 million per sample, were isolated. Together with a sample-barcoded 5' primer, a J-beta primer mix was included in a second PCR lasting about 7 to 11 cycles. TCRdb re-derived calls from the 5' RACE reads in MiXCR, one entry per CDR3 protein. This table holds 1.5 million to 2 million distinct CDR3 sequences, just under 50% found once. Notes on this clonotype: Its specificity is unknown.

V usage is TRBV24-1 and J usage is TRBJ2-5; D is perhaps TRBD1 (5 bases). The sequencing input was blood. This TCR came from a woman in her 40s in good health. CDR3 in DNA: TGTGCCACCAGTGACCCCCAGGGCGCAGGGGAGACCCAGTACTTC. Its protein product is CATSDPQGAGETQYF.